The 27 T cell receptor beta chains reported below all come from one sample, sequenced in a study of PD-L1 blockade in urothelial cancer. Time point specified: peripheral blood 6 weeks after treatment start. Profiling relied on immunoSEQ multiplex PCR, and the TCRdb table lists in-frame clones only, not all of them. There are about 120,000 clones in the sample; roughly 91% occur only once, and over 1.5% lies in the top ten. The input for sequencing was PBMCs, taken around atezolizumab (anti-PD-L1) treatment. These receptors originate from a man aged 55 to 70 with urothelial cancer.

This clone was counted once. The V gene is TRBV5-1, the J gene TRBJ2-5; D remains ambiguous. This CDR3 spans 11 amino acids. V lost 2 bases, J lost 11 bases, and 10 bases lay in between. Germline V lookup: CDR1 SGHRS, CDR2 YFSETQ. The CDR3 sequence: CASSFRLEQYF. The CDR3 coding sequence is TGCGCCAGCAGCTTTAGATTGGAGCAGTACTTC.

The chain joins TRBV11-2 to TRBJ2-5, with 13 bases fitting TRBD2. In germline, CDR1 is SGHAT, CDR2 FQNNGV. CDR3 length: 16 amino acids. V lost 3 bases and J lost 4; bases outside the gene matches: 5. The CDR3 sequence: CASSFGLAGAGETQYF. The DNA of the CDR3 is TGTGCCAGCAGCTTCGGACTAGCGGGAGCAGGAGAGACCCAGTACTTC.

The V and J genes are TRBV9 and TRBJ1-1; D may be TRBD1 (6 bases). The V gene's germline CDR1 is SGDLS and CDR2 YYNGEE. V shed 3 bases and J shed 0 bases, with 15 bases lying between them. CDR3 size: 16 residues. CDR3 amino acids: CASSAHAGELNTEAFF. For the CDR3, the DNA is TGTGCCAGCAGCGCCCACGCAGGGGAGTTGAACACTGAAGCTTTCTTT.

This chain connects TRBV5-4 to TRBJ2-7, with 11 nucleotides matching TRBD2. Germline-derived CDR1 and CDR2 are SGHNT and YYREEE (reference sequence). CDR3 size: 14 residues. Germline trimming cut 4 bases from V and 3 bases from J; bases unmatched to any gene: 3. The CDR3 here is CASSETSGSYEQYF. In nucleotides, the CDR3 is TGTGCCAGCAGCGAAACTAGCGGGAGCTACGAGCAGTACTTC.

This chain joins TRBV6-6 and TRBJ1-2; 7 bases match TRBD1. The CDR3 extends over 15 amino acids. With V trimmed by 5 bases and J by 3 bases, 9 bases remained unmatched. Germline loops: CDR1 MNHNY, CDR2 SVGAGI (reference sequence). DNA of the CDR3: TGTGCCAGCAGTCTACAGGGGACCTTGGACTATGGCTACACCTTC. It translates to CASSLQGTLDYGYTF.

The chain is built from TRBV10-3 and TRBJ2-1, with a possible D match to TRBD2 (6 bases). V was trimmed by 9 bases and J by 1 base, leaving 13 bases between them. The CDR3 loop spans 14 amino acids. The germline V gene encodes CDR1 ENHRY and CDR2 SYGVKD. The CDR3, as DNA: TGTGCCATTGCCCCGGGACTTTCCTACAATGAGCAGTTCTTC. It yields the protein CAIAPGLSYNEQFF.

This clone was counted only a few times. The chain employs TRBV5-1 and TRBJ1-2, with 7 bases lining up with TRBD1. Germline V gene lookup returns CDR1 SGHRS and CDR2 YFSETQ. CDR3 size: 12 residues. V was pared by 6 bases and J by 8 bases, with 7 bases of the junction left unmatched. As DNA, the CDR3 is TGCGCCAGCAAATCGGGACAGATCGGCTACACCTTC. Protein product: CASKSGQIGYTF. Supplemented by reference TRBV5-1 and TRBJ1-2, the full variable domain reads KAGVTQTPRYLIKTRGQQVTLSCSPISGHRSVSWYQQTPGQGLQFLFEYFSETQRNKGNFPGRFSGRQFSNSRSEMNVSTLELGDSALYLCASKSGQIGYTFGSGTRLTVV.

This clone appeared a few times. The rearrangement uses TRBV11-3 and TRBJ2-3, with D tentatively TRBD1 (5 bases). The ends were cut back, 3 bases at V and 0 bases at J, with 13 bases in the middle. The CDR3 totals 16 residues. Germline loops: CDR1 SGHNT, CDR2 YENEEA. The CDR3 sequence is CASSLGQHASTDTQYF. CDR3 DNA sequence: TGTGCCAGCAGCTTGGGGCAGCACGCTAGCACAGATACGCAGTATTTT.

This chain links TRBV19 with TRBJ1-5; 12 bases are a match to TRBD1. J was trimmed by 7 bases and V by 6 bases; bases with no gene match: 7. Germline V gene data show CDR1 as LNHDA and CDR2 as SQIVND (reference sequence). The CDR3 extends over 15 amino acids. The DNA for the CDR3 is TGTGCCAGTAGCAGGGGACAGGGGGCTTTGCAGCCCCAGCATTTT. This gives the protein CASSRGQGALQPQHF.

The chain is built from TRBV27 and TRBJ2-5; D uncertain. Germline CDR1 MNHEY, CDR2 SMNVEV (reference sequence). The V and J ends lost 1 base and 2 bases respectively, with 5 bases between them. This CDR3 has 13 residues. The CDR3, as DNA: TGTGCCAGCAGTTTATTCGGTCAAGAGACCCAGTACTTC. Amino acid sequence: CASSLFGQETQYF.

The chain is built from TRBV2 and TRBJ2-5, with 12 bases fitting TRBD2. Germline V gene data show CDR1 as SNHLY and CDR2 as FYNNEI. This CDR3 spans 16 amino acids. Losses at the gene ends were 7 bases for V and 5 bases for J; bases not matched to a gene: 11. The CDR3 region is CASNSRLAGGRETQYF. CDR3 coding DNA: TGTGCCAGCAATAGTCGGCTAGCGGGGGGGCGGGAGACCCAGTACTTC.

This chain uses TRBV7-8 with TRBJ1-4, with 7 bases aligning to TRBD1. CDR3 length equals 17 residues. Germline lookup yields CDR1 SGHVS and CDR2 FQNEAQ. V was pared by 5 bases and J by 5 bases, with 14 bases of the junction left unmatched. The CDR3 nucleotides are TGTGCCAGCAGCCAAACAAAGCTGGGACAGCCCAATGAAAAACTGTTTTTT. Its protein is CASSQTKLGQPNEKLFF.

The chain recombines TRBV28 with TRBJ2-3; D perhaps matches TRBD2 (7 bases). Germline CDR1 reads MDHEN; CDR2 reads SYDVKM. The V and J ends lost 3 bases and 7 bases respectively, with 20 bases between them. The CDR3 is 16 amino acids. CDR3 DNA sequence: TGTGCCAGCAGTTTGGGGGGGGCGTCAACTAAGCATACGCAGTATTTT. It translates to CASSLGGASTKHTQYF.

The chain recombines TRBV23-1 with TRBJ1-1, with D unclear. TRBV23-1 is an ORF; its function is uncertain. Trimming stripped 4 bases from V and 1 base from J, with 4 bases between. The CDR3 extends over 12 amino acids. CDR3 loop: CASSLGNTEAFF. CDR3 bases: TGCGCCAGCAGTCTCGGGAACACTGAAGCTTTCTTT.

The V and J genes are TRBV30 and TRBJ2-1, with 8 bases that match TRBD2. The ends lost 6 bases at V and 2 bases at J; junction bases unmatched: 15. The CDR3 sequence is 17 residues long. Looked up from germline, CDR1 is GTSNPN and CDR2 is SVGIG (reference sequence). CDR3: CACAGSGRATTYNEQFF. The CDR3 DNA is TGTGCCTGCGCTGGAAGCGGGAGAGCCACGACCTACAATGAGCAGTTCTTC.

CDR3 sequence (DNA): TGTGCCAGCAGCCCCGGGGGGACGGCGCAGTACGAGCAGTACTTC. It encodes CASSPGGTAQYEQYF. The gene calls are TRBV4-2 and TRBJ2-7, with 7 bases identical to TRBD2. CDR1 and CDR2 from the germline V gene are LGHNA and YNFKEQ. The length of the CDR3 is 15 residues. V was clipped by 4 bases and J by 4 bases; unmatched bases: 10.

This chain connects TRBV5-6 to TRBJ1-1, with D hard to call. The CDR3 contains 14 residues. V dropped 0 bases and J dropped 1 base, with 7 bases sitting between them. Germline V gene sequence: CDR1 SGHDT, CDR2 YYEEEE. DNA for the CDR3: TGTGCCAGCAGCTTGGCGAGGGAGAACACTGAAGCTTTCTTT. Protein sequence: CASSLARENTEAFF.

This rearrangement joins TRBV11-2 to TRBJ2-2; 7 positions agree with TRBD2. Trimming at V came to 3 bases and at J to 6 bases, leaving 7 bases not matched to a gene. The CDR3 spans 15 residues. CDR1 and CDR2 from the germline V gene are SGHAT and FQNNGV. CDR3 sequence reads: CASSFRAGDPGELFF. The CDR3 region has the DNA TGTGCCAGCAGCTTCCGGGCGGGAGACCCCGGGGAGCTGTTTTTT.

Here the CDR3 reads CASSQSPLTSSEQFF. CDR3 DNA: TGTGCCAGCAGCCAAAGTCCCCTAACTAGCAGTGAGCAGTTCTTC. V is TRBV4-2 and J is TRBJ2-1, with D tentatively TRBD2 (6 bases). Between the trimmed V and J ends, which lost 2 bases and 9 bases, there was a span of 17 bases. The CDR3 has 15 residues. The germline V gene encodes CDR1 LGHNA and CDR2 YNFKEQ.

The chain recombines TRBV6-1 with TRBJ2-7; 9 nucleotides match TRBD1. Germline CDR1 and CDR2: MNHNS and SASEGT. V dropped 4 bases and J dropped 1; count of bases not matched to a gene: 2. The CDR3 is 14 amino acids. CDR3 nucleotides: TGTGCCAGCAGTGTACAGGGGGCATCCTACGAGCAGTACTTC. Protein sequence: CASSVQGASYEQYF.

V usage is TRBV6-5 and J usage is TRBJ2-7, with 9 bases identical to TRBD1. This CDR3 has 15 residues. Germline-derived CDR1 and CDR2 are MNHEY and SVGAGI. V was pared by 6 bases and J by 4 bases, with 10 bases of the junction left unmatched. CDR3 in DNA: TGTGCCAGCAGGCTGGGTGGGACAGGGTCTTACGAGCAGTACTTC. It yields the protein CASRLGGTGSYEQYF.

This clone was recorded only once. The chain couples TRBV18 to TRBJ2-7, with no clear D. The germline V gene has CDR1 KGHSH and CDR2 LQKENI. V shed 6 bases and J shed 0 bases, with 15 bases lying between them. The CDR3 runs to 15 residues. This CDR3 is CASSESADSSYEQYF. DNA for the CDR3: TGTGCCAGCTCGGAGTCAGCCGATAGCTCCTACGAGCAGTACTTC.

The chain recombines TRBV7-2 with TRBJ2-7, with 8 bases matching TRBD2. The germline CDR1 and CDR2 sequences are SGHTA and FQGNSA. Trimming took 5 bases from V and 0 from J; bases not matched to a gene: 3. The CDR3 runs 14 residues. The CDR3: CASSSSGSSYEQYF. DNA for the CDR3: TGTGCCAGCAGCAGCAGCGGGAGCTCCTACGAGCAGTACTTC.

This clone was seen only once. J is TRBJ1-5 and V is TRBV4-2; D may be TRBD1 (5 bases). The germline V gene encodes CDR1 LGHNA and CDR2 YNFKEQ. The V gene lost 1 base and the J gene lost 5 bases, with 9 bases spanning the gap. The CDR3 covers 14 residues. The DNA of the CDR3 is TGTGCCAGCAGCCAAGTCGGGGGAGATCAGCCCCAGCATTTT. Translated, it gives CASSQVGGDQPQHF.

The V call is TRBV5-8, the J call TRBJ1-2; 8 bases are a match to TRBD1. J was trimmed by 2 bases and V by 0 bases; bases with no gene match: 6. Germline values: CDR1 SGHTS, CDR2 YDEGEE. CDR3 length: 16 residues. The CDR3 protein is CASSLAWTGSNYGYTF. The DNA of the CDR3 is TGTGCCAGCAGCTTGGCCTGGACAGGGAGCAACTATGGCTACACCTTC.

This clone showed up just once. V gene TRBV7-9 combines with J gene TRBJ2-1; perhaps TRBD1 as D (5 bases). V was trimmed by 5 bases and J by 4 bases, leaving 15 bases between them. Germline V gene sequence: CDR1 SEHNR, CDR2 FQNEAQ (reference sequence). CDR3 size: 15 residues. CDR3 in amino acids: CASSPDSLSYNEQFF. In DNA, the CDR3 is TGTGCCAGCAGCCCCGACAGTTTGTCGTACAATGAGCAGTTCTTC.

The V gene is TRBV27, the J gene TRBJ2-7; 11 bases line up with TRBD1. This CDR3 region has 15 residues. The V gene's germline CDR1 is MNHEY and CDR2 SMNVEV (reference sequence). Germline trimming cut 6 bases from V and 4 bases from J; bases unmatched to any gene: 8. In DNA, the CDR3 is TGTGCCAGCAGGCGGACAGGGGGCGGGAGGTACGAGCAGTACTTC. It codes for CASRRTGGGRYEQYF.